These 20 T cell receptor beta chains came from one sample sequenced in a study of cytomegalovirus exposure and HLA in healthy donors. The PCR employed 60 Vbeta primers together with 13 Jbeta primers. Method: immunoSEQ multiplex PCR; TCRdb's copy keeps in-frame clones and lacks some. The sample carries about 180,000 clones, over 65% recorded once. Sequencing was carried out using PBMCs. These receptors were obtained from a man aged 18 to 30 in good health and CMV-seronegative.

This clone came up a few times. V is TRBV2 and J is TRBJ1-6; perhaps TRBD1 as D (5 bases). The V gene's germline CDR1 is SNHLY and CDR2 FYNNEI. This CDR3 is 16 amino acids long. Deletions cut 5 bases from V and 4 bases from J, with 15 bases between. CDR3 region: CASSFEGGVYNSPLHF. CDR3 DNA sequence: TGTGCCAGCAGTTTTGAGGGAGGGGTTTATAATTCACCCCTCCACTTT.

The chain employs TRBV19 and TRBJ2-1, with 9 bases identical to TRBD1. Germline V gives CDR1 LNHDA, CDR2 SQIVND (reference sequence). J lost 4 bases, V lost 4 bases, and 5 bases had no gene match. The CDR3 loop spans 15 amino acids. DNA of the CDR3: TGTGCCAGTAGTACGGACAGGGGATCTTACAATGAGCAGTTCTTC. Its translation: CASSTDRGSYNEQFF.

The CDR3 loop is CASSHRGFTDTQYF. The DNA for the CDR3 is TGTGCCAGCAGCCACCGGGGGTTCACAGATACGCAGTATTTT. V and J are TRBV14 and TRBJ2-3; maybe TRBD2 (6 bases). Per the germline V gene, CDR1 is SGHDN and CDR2 is FVKESK. The CDR3 consists of 14 residues. V gave up 3 bases and J gave up 2 bases, with 9 bases separating them.

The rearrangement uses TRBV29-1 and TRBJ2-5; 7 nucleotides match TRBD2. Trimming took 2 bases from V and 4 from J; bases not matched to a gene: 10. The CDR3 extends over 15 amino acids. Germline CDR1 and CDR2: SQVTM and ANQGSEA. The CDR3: CSVERAGETRETQYF. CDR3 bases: TGCAGCGTTGAACGGGCGGGAGAGACGCGAGAGACCCAGTACTTC. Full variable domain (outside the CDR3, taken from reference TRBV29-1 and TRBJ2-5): SAVISQKPSRDICQRGTSLTIQCQVDSQVTMMFWYRQQPGQSLTLIATANQGSEATYESGFVIDKFPISRPNLTFSTLTVSNMSPEDSSIYLCSVERAGETRETQYFGPGTRLLVL.

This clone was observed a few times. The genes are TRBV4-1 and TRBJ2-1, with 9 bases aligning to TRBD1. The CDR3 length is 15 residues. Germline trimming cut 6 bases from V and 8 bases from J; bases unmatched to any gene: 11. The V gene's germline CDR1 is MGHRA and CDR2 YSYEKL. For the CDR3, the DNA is TGCGCCAGCAGTAGGGTTGGGACAGGGAACGATGAGCAGTTCTTC. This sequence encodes CASSRVGTGNDEQFF.

The CDR3 loop is CASTSTGVEGIQYF. The CDR3 bases are TGTGCCAGCACCTCTACAGGGGTCGAGGGGATTCAGTACTTC. The chain recombines TRBV6-5 with TRBJ2-4, with 7 bases fitting TRBD1. The CDR3 covers 14 residues. After removal of 7 bases from V and 10 bases from J, the junction contained 13 bases not matched to a gene. From germline, CDR1 is MNHEY and CDR2 SVGAGI.

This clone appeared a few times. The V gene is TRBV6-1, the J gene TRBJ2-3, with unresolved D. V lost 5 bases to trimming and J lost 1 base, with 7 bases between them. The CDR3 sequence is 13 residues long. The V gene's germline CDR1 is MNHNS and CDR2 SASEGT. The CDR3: CASSWHRTDTQYF. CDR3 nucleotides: TGTGCCAGCAGTTGGCATCGCACAGATACGCAGTATTTT.

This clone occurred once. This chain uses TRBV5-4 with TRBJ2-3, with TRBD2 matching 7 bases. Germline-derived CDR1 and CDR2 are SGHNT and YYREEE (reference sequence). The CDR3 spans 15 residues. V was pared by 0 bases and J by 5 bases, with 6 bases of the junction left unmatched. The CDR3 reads CASSLGSGLIDTQYF. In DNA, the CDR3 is TGTGCCAGCAGCTTGGGTAGCGGGTTAATAGATACGCAGTATTTT.

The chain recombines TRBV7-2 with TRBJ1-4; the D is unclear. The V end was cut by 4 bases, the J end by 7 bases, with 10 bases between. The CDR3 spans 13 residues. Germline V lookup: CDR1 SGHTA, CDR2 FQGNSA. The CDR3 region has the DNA TGTGCCAGCAGCTCCGCCTGGGCTGAAAAACTGTTTTTT. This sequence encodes CASSSAWAEKLFF.

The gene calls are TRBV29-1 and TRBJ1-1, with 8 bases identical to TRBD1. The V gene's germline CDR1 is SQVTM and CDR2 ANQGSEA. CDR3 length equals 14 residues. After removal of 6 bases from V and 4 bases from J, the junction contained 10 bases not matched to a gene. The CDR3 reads CSVKVVRGPTEAFF. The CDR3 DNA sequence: TGCAGCGTCAAAGTCGTCAGGGGGCCCACTGAAGCTTTCTTT. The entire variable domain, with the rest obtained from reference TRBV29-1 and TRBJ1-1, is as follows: SAVISQKPSRDICQRGTSLTIQCQVDSQVTMMFWYRQQPGQSLTLIATANQGSEATYESGFVIDKFPISRPNLTFSTLTVSNMSPEDSSIYLCSVKVVRGPTEAFFGQGTRLTVV.

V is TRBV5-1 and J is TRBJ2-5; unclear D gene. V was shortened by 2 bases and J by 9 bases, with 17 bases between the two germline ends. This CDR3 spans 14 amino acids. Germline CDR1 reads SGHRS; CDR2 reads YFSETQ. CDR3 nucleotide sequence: TGCGCCAGCAGCTTAGACTCGCCCCAATTGGCCCAGTACTTC. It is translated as CASSLDSPQLAQYF. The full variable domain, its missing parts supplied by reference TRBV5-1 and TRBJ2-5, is KAGVTQTPRYLIKTRGQQVTLSCSPISGHRSVSWYQQTPGQGLQFLFEYFSETQRNKGNFPGRFSGRQFSNSRSEMNVSTLELGDSALYLCASSLDSPQLAQYFGPGTRLLVL.

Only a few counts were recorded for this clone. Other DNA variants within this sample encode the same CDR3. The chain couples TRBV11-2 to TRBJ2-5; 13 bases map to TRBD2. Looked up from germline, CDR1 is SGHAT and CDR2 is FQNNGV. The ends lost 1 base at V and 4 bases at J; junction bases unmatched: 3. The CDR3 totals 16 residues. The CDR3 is CASSLGTSGGRETQYF. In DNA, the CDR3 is TGTGCCAGCAGCTTAGGGACTAGCGGGGGACGAGAGACCCAGTACTTC. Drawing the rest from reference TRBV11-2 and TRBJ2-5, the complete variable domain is EAGVAQSPRYKIIEKRQSVAFWCNPISGHATLYWYQQILGQGPKLLIQFQNNGVVDDSQLPKDRFSAERLKGVDSTLKIQPAKLEDSAVYLCASSLGTSGGRETQYFGPGTRLLVL.

The DNA of the CDR3 is TGTGCCAGCAGCGTGTCCCCCTTTTCCGGGAATAATTCACCCCTCCACTTT. Amino acid sequence: CASSVSPFSGNNSPLHF. The genes are TRBV9 and TRBJ1-6; D remains ambiguous. Germline CDR1 is SGDLS and CDR2 is YYNGEE. V dropped 2 bases and J dropped 5 bases, with 17 bases sitting between them. CDR3 length: 17 amino acids.

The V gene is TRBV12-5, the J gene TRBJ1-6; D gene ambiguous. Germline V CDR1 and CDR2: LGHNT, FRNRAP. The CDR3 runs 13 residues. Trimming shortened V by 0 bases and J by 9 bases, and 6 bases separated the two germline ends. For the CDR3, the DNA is TGTGCTAGTGGTTTGGTAAGCATTTCACCCCTCCACTTT. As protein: CASGLVSISPLHF.

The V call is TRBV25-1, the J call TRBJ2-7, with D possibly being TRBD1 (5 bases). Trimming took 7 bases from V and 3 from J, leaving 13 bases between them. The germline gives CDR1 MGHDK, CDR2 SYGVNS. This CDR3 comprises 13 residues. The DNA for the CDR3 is TGTGCCAGCACCAGAGACAGAAGCTACGAGCAGTACTTC. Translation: CASTRDRSYEQYF.

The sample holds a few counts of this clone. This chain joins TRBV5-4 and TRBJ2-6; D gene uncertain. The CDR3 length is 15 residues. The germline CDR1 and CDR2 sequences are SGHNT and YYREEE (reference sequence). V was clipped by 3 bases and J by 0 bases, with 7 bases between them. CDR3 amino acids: CASSSGSSGANVLTF. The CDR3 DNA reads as TGTGCCAGCAGCTCAGGATCCTCTGGGGCCAACGTCCTGACTTTC.

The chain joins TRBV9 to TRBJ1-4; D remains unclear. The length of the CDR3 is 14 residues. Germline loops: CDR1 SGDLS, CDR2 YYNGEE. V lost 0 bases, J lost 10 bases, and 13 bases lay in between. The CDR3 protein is CASSVGEGVGKLFF. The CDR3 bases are TGTGCCAGCAGCGTAGGTGAGGGTGTAGGAAAACTGTTTTTT.

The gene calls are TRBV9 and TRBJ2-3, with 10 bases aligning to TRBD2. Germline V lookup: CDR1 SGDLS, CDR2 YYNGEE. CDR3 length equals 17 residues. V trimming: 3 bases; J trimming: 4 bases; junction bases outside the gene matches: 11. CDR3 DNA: TGTGCCAGCAGCGCGCGTAGCGGGGGGTGGGGTCCAGATACGCAGTATTTT. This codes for CASSARSGGWGPDTQYF.

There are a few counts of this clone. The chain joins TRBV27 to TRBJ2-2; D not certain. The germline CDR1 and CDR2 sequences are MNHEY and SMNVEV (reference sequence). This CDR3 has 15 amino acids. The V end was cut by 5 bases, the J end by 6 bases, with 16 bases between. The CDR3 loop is CASSARLSGAGELFF. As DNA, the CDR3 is TGTGCCAGCAGTGCCCGACTCTCCGGAGCCGGGGAGCTGTTTTTT.

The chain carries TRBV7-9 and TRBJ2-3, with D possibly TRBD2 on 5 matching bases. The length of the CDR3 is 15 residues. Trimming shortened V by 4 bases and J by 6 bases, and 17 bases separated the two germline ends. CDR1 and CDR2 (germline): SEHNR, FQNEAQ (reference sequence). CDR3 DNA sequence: TGTGCCAGCAGCTCGCTAGCCCCCTCCCCGGATACGCAGTATTTT. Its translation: CASSSLAPSPDTQYF. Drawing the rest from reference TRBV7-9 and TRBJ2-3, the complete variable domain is DTGVSQNPRHKITKRGQNVTFRCDPISEHNRLYWYRQTLGQGPEFLTYFQNEAQLEKSRLLSDRFSAERPKGSFSTLEIQRTEQGDSAMYLCASSSLAPSPDTQYFGPGTRLTVL.